What follows are 2 T cell receptor beta chains derived from one specimen sequenced in a study of T cells after yellow fever vaccination. TCRdb processed the 5' RACE reads anew with MiXCR; each CDR3 protein has one entry. The data show some 400,000 distinct CDR3 sequences, 6.2% seen once. Sequencing used PBMCs, obtained 5 days after the yellow fever booster vaccination. All receptors derive from a man aged 30 to 45 who received the YFV17D yellow fever vaccine.

The CDR3 region is CASRRQGGLYGYTF. As DNA, the CDR3 is TGTGCCAGCAGGAGACAGGGAGGGCTCTATGGCTACACCTTC. The J gene is TRBJ1-2, the V gene TRBV27, with TRBD1 matching 7 bases. V was clipped by 6 bases and J by 4 bases; unmatched bases: 8. There are 14 residues in the CDR3. CDR1 and CDR2 from the germline V gene are MNHEY and SMNVEV (reference sequence).

The gene calls are TRBV7-2 and TRBJ2-3; D remains unclear. The CDR3 has 13 amino acids. Trimming removed 5 bases at V and 2 bases at J, with 8 bases between. Germline loops: CDR1 SGHTA, CDR2 FQGNSA. Written as DNA, the CDR3 is TGTGCCAGCAGCAAGGAGCCCACAGATACGCAGTATTTT. Translated: CASSKEPTDTQYF.